The 5 T cell receptor beta chains below come from one sample, sequenced in a study of cytomegalovirus exposure and HLA in healthy donors. The PCR employed 60 Vbeta primers together with 13 Jbeta primers. Assay: immunoSEQ multiplex PCR; the TCRdb copy retains only in-frame clones and omits some. The sample has 120,000 or so clones, approximately 79% seen once. Sequencing used PBMCs. All receptors come from a man under 40 in good health and CMV-seronegative.

This rearrangement joins TRBV28 to TRBJ1-5, with a weak D call TRBD1 (6 bases). The CDR3 is 13 amino acids. Trimming removed 6 bases at V and 4 bases at J, with 10 bases between. Germline CDR1 and CDR2: MDHEN and SYDVKM. CDR3 sequence: CASRLDRNQPQHF. DNA of the CDR3: TGTGCCAGCAGATTGGACAGAAATCAGCCCCAGCATTTT.

The genes are TRBV9 and TRBJ2-5, with 9 bases fitting TRBD1. This CDR3 has 14 amino acids. The germline V gene has CDR1 SGDLS and CDR2 YYNGEE. The V and J ends lost 3 bases and 5 bases, in that order; junction bases with no gene match: 5. Written as DNA, the CDR3 is TGTGCCAGCAGCGCAACAGGGGGCGCGGAGACCCAGTACTTC. The encoded protein is CASSATGGAETQYF.

The rearrangement links TRBV29-1 to TRBJ2-7, with D possibly matching TRBD1 (5 bases). Germline loops: CDR1 SQVTM, CDR2 ANQGSEA. CDR3 size: 13 residues. V was cut by 3 bases and J by 5 bases, with 14 bases left in between. The CDR3 DNA is TGCAGCGTTGATAGACCGCAGGGCGACGAGCAGTACTTC. Translating gives CSVDRPQGDEQYF.

The table lists this clone with a few counts. The V and J genes are TRBV2 and TRBJ1-6; unclear D gene. Trimming pared 3 bases from V and 5 bases from J, leaving 5 bases between. Per the germline V gene, CDR1 is SNHLY and CDR2 is FYNNEI. This CDR3 has 13 amino acids. The CDR3 reads CASSDGNNSPLHF. As DNA, the CDR3 is TGTGCCAGCAGTGACGGGAATAATTCACCCCTCCACTTT. The variable domain in full, with the rest retrieved from reference TRBV2 and TRBJ1-6, is EPEVTQTPSHQVTQMGQEVILRCVPISNHLYFYWYRQILGQKVEFLVSFYNNEISEKSEIFDDQFSVERPDGSNFTLKIRSTKLEDSAMYFCASSDGNNSPLHFGNGTRLTVT.

As to this clone: Within the sample, other DNA sequences also encode this same CDR3. The chain is built from TRBV9 and TRBJ2-5; possibly TRBD2 for D (6 bases). The CDR3 is 14 residues long. V was cut by 0 bases and J by 1 base, with 7 bases left in between. Germline CDR1 reads SGDLS; CDR2 reads YYNGEE. The CDR3 region is CASSVGGVQETQYF. The DNA of the CDR3 is TGTGCCAGCAGCGTAGGGGGGGTCCAAGAGACCCAGTACTTC.